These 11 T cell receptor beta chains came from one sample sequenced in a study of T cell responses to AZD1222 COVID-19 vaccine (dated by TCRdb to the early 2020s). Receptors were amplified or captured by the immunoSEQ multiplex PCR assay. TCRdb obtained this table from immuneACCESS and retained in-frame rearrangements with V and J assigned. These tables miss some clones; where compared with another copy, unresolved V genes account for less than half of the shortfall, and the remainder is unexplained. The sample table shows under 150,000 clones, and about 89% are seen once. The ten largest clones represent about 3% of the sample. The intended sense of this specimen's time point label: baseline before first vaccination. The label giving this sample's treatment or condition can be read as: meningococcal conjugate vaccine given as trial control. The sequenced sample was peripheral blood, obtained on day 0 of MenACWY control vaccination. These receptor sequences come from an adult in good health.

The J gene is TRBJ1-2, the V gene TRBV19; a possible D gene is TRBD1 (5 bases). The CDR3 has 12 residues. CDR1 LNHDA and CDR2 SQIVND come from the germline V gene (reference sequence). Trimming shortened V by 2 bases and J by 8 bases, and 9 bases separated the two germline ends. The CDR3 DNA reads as TGTGCCAGTAGTATACAGGGTCTAGGCTACACCTTC. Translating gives CASSIQGLGYTF.

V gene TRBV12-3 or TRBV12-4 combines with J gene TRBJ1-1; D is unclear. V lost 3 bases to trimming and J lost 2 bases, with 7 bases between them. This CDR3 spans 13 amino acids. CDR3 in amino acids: CASSFRVNTEAFF. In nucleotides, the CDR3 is TGTGCCAGCAGTTTTAGGGTCAACACTGAAGCTTTCTTT.

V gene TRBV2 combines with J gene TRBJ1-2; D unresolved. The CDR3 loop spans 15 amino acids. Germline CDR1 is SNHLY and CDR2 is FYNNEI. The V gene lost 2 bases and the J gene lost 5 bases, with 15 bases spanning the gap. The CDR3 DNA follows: TGTGCCAGCAGTGAAAGGCCTATTCCGGGATATGGCTACACCTTC. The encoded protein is CASSERPIPGYGYTF.

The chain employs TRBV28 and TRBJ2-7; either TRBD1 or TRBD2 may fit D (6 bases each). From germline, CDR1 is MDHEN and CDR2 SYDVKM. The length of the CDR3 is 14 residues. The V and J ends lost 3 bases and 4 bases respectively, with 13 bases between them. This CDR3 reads CASSLVRGLYEQYF. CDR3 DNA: TGTGCCAGCAGTTTGGTCAGGGGACTGTACGAGCAGTACTTC.

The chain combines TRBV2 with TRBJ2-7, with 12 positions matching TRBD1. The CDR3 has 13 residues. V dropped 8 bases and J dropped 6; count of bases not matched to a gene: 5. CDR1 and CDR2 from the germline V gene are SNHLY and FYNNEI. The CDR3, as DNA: TGTGCCAGCTCCCGGGACAGGGGGCTCGAGCAGTACTTC. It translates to CASSRDRGLEQYF.

CDR3 in DNA: TGTGCCAGCAGTGAACGGGACTTCAGGGGCACAGATACGCAGTATTTT. Its protein product is CASSERDFRGTDTQYF. This chain uses TRBV2 with TRBJ2-3; a possible D gene is TRBD2 (6 bases). Germline values: CDR1 SNHLY, CDR2 FYNNEI. V lost 2 bases to trimming and J lost 1 base, with 13 bases between them. The CDR3 contains 16 residues.

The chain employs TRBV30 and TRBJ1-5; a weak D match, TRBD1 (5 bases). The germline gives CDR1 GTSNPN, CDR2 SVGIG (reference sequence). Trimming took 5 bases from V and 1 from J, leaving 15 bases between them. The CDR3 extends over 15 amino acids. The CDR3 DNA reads TGTGCCTGGGAGATGGAGAGGGGAAGCAATCAGCCCCAGCATTTT. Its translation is CAWEMERGSNQPQHF.

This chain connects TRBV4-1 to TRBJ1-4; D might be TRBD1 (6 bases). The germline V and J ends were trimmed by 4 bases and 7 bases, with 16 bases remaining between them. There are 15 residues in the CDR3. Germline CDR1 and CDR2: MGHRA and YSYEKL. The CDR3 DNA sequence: TGCGCCAGCAGCCCAGCCCCAGGGGCGGGTGAAAAACTGTTTTTT. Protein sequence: CASSPAPGAGEKLFF.

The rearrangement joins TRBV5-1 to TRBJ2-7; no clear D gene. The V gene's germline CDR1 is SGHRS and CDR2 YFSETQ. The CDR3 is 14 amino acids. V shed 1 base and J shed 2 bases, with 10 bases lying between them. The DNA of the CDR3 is TGCGCCAGCAGCTTGATGAGGAGCCCCTACGAGCAGTACTTC. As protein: CASSLMRSPYEQYF.

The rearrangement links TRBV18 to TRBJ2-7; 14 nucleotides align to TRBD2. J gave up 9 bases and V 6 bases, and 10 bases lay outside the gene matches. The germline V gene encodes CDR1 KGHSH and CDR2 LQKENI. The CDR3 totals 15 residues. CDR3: CASSLGTSGSGGQYF. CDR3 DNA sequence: TGTGCCAGCTCCCTCGGGACTAGCGGGAGCGGAGGGCAGTACTTC.

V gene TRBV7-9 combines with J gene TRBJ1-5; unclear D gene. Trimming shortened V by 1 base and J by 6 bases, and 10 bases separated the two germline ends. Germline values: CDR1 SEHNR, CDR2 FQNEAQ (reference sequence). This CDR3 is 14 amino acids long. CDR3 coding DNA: TGTGCCAGCAGCTTAGATCCGGGAGGTCAGCCCCAGCATTTT. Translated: CASSLDPGGQPQHF.